This T cell receptor beta chain was observed in a study of radiation and T cells in renal cell carcinoma. Study-wide findings and caveats: No pretreatment tumor biopsies were available for baseline clonotypes. Top tumor clonotypes rose in blood 2 weeks post-radiation, then contracted.

Generated by immunoSEQ multiplex PCR, the TCRdb table keeps only in-frame clones and is missing some. The sample lists approximately 170,000 clones, 88% occurring once. As for this clone: Antigen specificity is unknown.

As for time point: blood 4 weeks post-SBRT, at nephrectomy. Treatment denoted: 15 Gy SBRT to primary tumor, nephrectomy 4 weeks later. Serial blood draws occurred at baseline and 2 and 4 weeks post-SBRT. The source of this sequence is a woman aged 45-65 years with renal cell carcinoma. Here the sequenced sample was blood, taken from a patient whose treatment included radiotherapy and nephrectomy.

CDR3 DNA: TGTGCCAGTAGTCAGGACAGGTACGAGCAGTACTTC. Translation gives CASSQDRYEQYF. The genes are TRBV19 and TRBJ2-7; TRBD1 matches at 7 bases. The CDR3 length is 12 residues. V was pared by 5 bases and J by 4 bases, with 2 bases of the junction left unmatched. Germline V lookup: CDR1 LNHDA, CDR2 SQIVND (reference sequence).